The rows below give T cell receptor beta chains drawn from one sample of a study of vaccination and CD4 T cells after COVID-19. These receptors have no identified antigens. TCRdb re-analysed the PCR reads in MiXCR, keeping a single row per CDR3 protein. The repertoire holds approximately 21,000 distinct CDR3 sequences, with roughly two fifths as singletons. This material consisted of CD4+ T cells from blood, cultured in vitro, taken after SARS-CoV-2 vaccination. Receptors were obtained from a human donor who had recovered from COVID-19. Each CDR3 is given with its conserved first and last residue. The D gene is left open where the match is weak. Size values are once, few and many counts, or a class for expanded clones, and some rows have none.

D gene: -; clone size: -; J gene: TRBJ1-2; V gene: TRBV7-8; CDR3 protein: CASSFRVPRLGYGYTF; CDR3 DNA: TGTGCCAGCAGCTTTCGAGTGCCTAGGTTAGGCTATGGCTACACCTTC
D gene: -; clone size: -; J gene: TRBJ1-1; V gene: TRBV11-3; CDR3 protein: CASSPARGNTEAFF; CDR3 DNA: TGTGCCAGCAGCCCCGCCAGGGGAAACACTGAAGCTTTCTTT
D gene: -; clone size: -; J gene: TRBJ2-2; V gene: TRBV28; CDR3 protein: CASLSVNTGELFF; CDR3 DNA: TGTGCCAGCCTTAGCGTGAACACCGGGGAGCTGTTTTTT
D gene: TRBD1; clone size: medium-sized; J gene: TRBJ2-4; V gene: TRBV28; CDR3 protein: CASSLLTGGLSKNIQYF; CDR3 DNA: TGTGCCAGCAGTTTACTGACAGGGGGCTTATCCAAAAACATTCAGTACTTC
D gene: -; clone size: few; J gene: TRBJ1-1; V gene: TRBV19; CDR3 protein: CASSILSGTEAFF; CDR3 DNA: TGTGCCAGTAGTATACTGTCGGGCACTGAAGCTTTCTTT
D gene: TRBD1; clone size: few; J gene: TRBJ2-1; V gene: TRBV27; CDR3 protein: CASSQGAMYNEQFF; CDR3 DNA: TGTGCCAGCAGCCAGGGGGCCATGTACAATGAGCAGTTCTTC
D gene: TRBD1; clone size: -; J gene: TRBJ1-5; V gene: TRBV19; CDR3 protein: CASSPGQGFSNQPQHF; CDR3 DNA: TGTGCCAGTAGTCCCGGACAGGGGTTCTCGAATCAGCCCCAGCATTTT
D gene: -; clone size: -; J gene: TRBJ1-5; V gene: TRBV19; CDR3 protein: CASSIVGAGRRAQHF; CDR3 DNA: TGTGCCAGTAGTATAGTAGGGGCGGGTAGAAGGGCCCAGCATTTT
D gene: -; clone size: medium-sized; J gene: TRBJ2-4; V gene: TRBV7-8; CDR3 protein: CASSLALGPPSKNIQYF; CDR3 DNA: TGTGCCAGCAGCTTAGCGTTGGGCCCCCCTAGCAAAAACATTCAGTACTTC
D gene: -; clone size: -; J gene: TRBJ1-1; V gene: TRBV11-3; CDR3 protein: CASSLGNRMNTEAFF; CDR3 DNA: TGTGCCAGCAGCTTAGGTAATAGGATGAACACTGAAGCTTTCTTT
D gene: -; clone size: -; J gene: TRBJ2-3; V gene: TRBV27; CDR3 protein: CASSSTGVPGSTDTQYF; CDR3 DNA: TGTGCCAGCAGTTCGACCGGGGTCCCGGGGAGCACAGATACGCAGTATTTT
D gene: -; clone size: -; J gene: TRBJ1-1; V gene: TRBV29-1; CDR3 protein: CSVVEGRAFF; CDR3 DNA: TGCAGCGTTGTTGAGGGGAGAGCTTTCTTT
D gene: TRBD1; clone size: -; J gene: TRBJ1-6; V gene: TRBV20-1; CDR3 protein: CSARDSGDRESYNSPLHF; CDR3 DNA: TGCAGTGCTAGAGATTCGGGGGACAGGGAATCCTATAATTCACCCCTCCACTTT
D gene: -; clone size: few; J gene: TRBJ2-7; V gene: TRBV6-1; CDR3 protein: CASLASYEQYF; CDR3 DNA: TGTGCCAGTCTAGCTTCCTACGAGCAGTACTTC
D gene: TRBD2; clone size: -; J gene: TRBJ2-1; V gene: TRBV27; CDR3 protein: CASSLWRPLAASYNEQFF; CDR3 DNA: TGTGCCAGCAGTTTATGGCGCCCGCTAGCGGCTTCCTACAATGAGCAGTTCTTC
D gene: -; clone size: -; J gene: TRBJ2-5; V gene: TRBV24-1; CDR3 protein: CATSESDTRYF; CDR3 DNA: TGTGCCACCAGTGAGTCCGATACCCGGTACTTC
D gene: -; clone size: -; J gene: TRBJ2-7; V gene: TRBV6-1; CDR3 protein: CASSDTFSARAYGQYF; CDR3 DNA: TGTGCCAGCAGCGATACCTTTAGCGCCAGAGCCTACGGGCAGTACTTC
D gene: -; clone size: once; J gene: TRBJ2-1; V gene: TRBV9; CDR3 protein: CASAVRGGRNNEQFF; CDR3 DNA: TGTGCCAGCGCTGTAAGGGGTGGACGGAACAATGAGCAGTTCTTC
D gene: TRBD2; clone size: -; J gene: TRBJ2-7; V gene: TRBV6-1; CDR3 protein: CASRELAGPSYEQYF; CDR3 DNA: TGTGCCAGCAGGGAACTAGCGGGACCCTCCTACGAGCAGTACTTC
D gene: TRBD2; clone size: -; J gene: TRBJ2-3; V gene: TRBV4-2; CDR3 protein: CASSRSSSGGPVDTQYF; CDR3 DNA: TGTGCCAGCAGCCGATCGTCATCGGGAGGGCCGGTAGATACGCAGTATTTT
D gene: TRBD2; clone size: -; J gene: TRBJ2-2; V gene: TRBV10-3; CDR3 protein: CATQSPAGLNTGELFF; CDR3 DNA: TGTGCCACCCAGTCCCCAGCGGGGCTTAACACCGGGGAGCTGTTTTTT
D gene: -; clone size: few; J gene: TRBJ2-7; V gene: TRBV28; CDR3 protein: CASSPRGSGHSYEQYF; CDR3 DNA: TGTGCCAGCAGTCCGCGGGGTAGCGGCCACTCCTACGAGCAGTACTTC
D gene: -; clone size: -; J gene: TRBJ2-2; V gene: TRBV11-2; CDR3 protein: CASSPLTGVGELFF; CDR3 DNA: TGTGCCAGCAGCCCCTTGACGGGGGTCGGGGAGCTGTTTTTT
D gene: TRBD1; clone size: -; J gene: TRBJ1-1; V gene: TRBV29-1; CDR3 protein: CSVRTGGHTEAFF; CDR3 DNA: TGCAGCGTCCGAACAGGGGGTCACACTGAAGCTTTCTTT
D gene: -; clone size: -; J gene: TRBJ1-6; V gene: TRBV12-3/TRBV12-4; CDR3 protein: CASTLDRSYNSPLHF; CDR3 DNA: TGTGCCAGCACCCTGGACAGAAGCTATAATTCACCCCTCCACTTT
D gene: -; clone size: -; J gene: TRBJ1-3; V gene: TRBV6-1; CDR3 protein: CASINTVSGNTIYF; CDR3 DNA: TGTGCCAGCATCAACACAGTCTCTGGAAACACCATATATTTT
D gene: -; clone size: -; J gene: TRBJ1-5; V gene: TRBV27; CDR3 protein: CASSPSTGPNQPQHF; CDR3 DNA: TGTGCCAGCAGTCCGTCGACAGGACCTAATCAGCCCCAGCATTTT
D gene: -; clone size: -; J gene: TRBJ2-2; V gene: TRBV6-2/TRBV6-3; CDR3 protein: CATLWVTGELFF; CDR3 DNA: TGTGCCACCCTATGGGTCACCGGGGAGCTGTTTTTT
D gene: -; clone size: few; J gene: TRBJ1-1; V gene: TRBV10-2; CDR3 protein: CASSLTDQETEAFF; CDR3 DNA: TGCGCCAGCAGTCTCACCGATCAGGAGACTGAAGCTTTCTTT
D gene: -; clone size: few; J gene: TRBJ2-7; V gene: TRBV6-2/TRBV6-3; CDR3 protein: CASSPFSGAIYEQYF; CDR3 DNA: TGTGCCAGCAGTCCATTTAGCGGAGCAATTTACGAGCAGTACTTC
D gene: -; clone size: -; J gene: TRBJ1-5; V gene: TRBV28; CDR3 protein: CASSLWRGDGNQPQHF; CDR3 DNA: TGTGCCAGCAGTTTATGGAGGGGCGACGGCAATCAGCCCCAGCATTTT
D gene: TRBD1; clone size: -; J gene: TRBJ1-2; V gene: TRBV6-5; CDR3 protein: CASSYSAGGVYGYTF; CDR3 DNA: TGTGCCAGCAGTTACTCGGCAGGGGGCGTCTATGGCTACACCTTC
D gene: TRBD1; clone size: few; J gene: TRBJ1-2; V gene: TRBV27; CDR3 protein: CASSLYRGQYGYTF; CDR3 DNA: TGTGCCAGCAGTTTATACAGGGGGCAATATGGCTACACCTTC
D gene: -; clone size: -; J gene: TRBJ2-7; V gene: TRBV29-1; CDR3 protein: CSVVESSYEQYF; CDR3 DNA: TGCAGCGTTGTCGAGAGCTCCTACGAGCAGTACTTC
D gene: -; clone size: few; J gene: TRBJ1-1; V gene: TRBV6-5; CDR3 protein: CASSYRSNTEAFF; CDR3 DNA: TGTGCCAGCAGTTACCGATCGAACACTGAAGCTTTCTTT
D gene: TRBD1; clone size: -; J gene: TRBJ1-1; V gene: TRBV6-5; CDR3 protein: CASSYSWDRNTEAFF; CDR3 DNA: TGTGCCAGCAGTTACTCATGGGACAGGAACACTGAAGCTTTCTTT
D gene: -; clone size: few; J gene: TRBJ1-2; V gene: TRBV28; CDR3 protein: CASRPGVLGYGYTF; CDR3 DNA: TGTGCCAGCAGGCCAGGGGTGCTCGGCTATGGCTACACCTTC
D gene: -; clone size: -; J gene: TRBJ2-3; V gene: TRBV7-2; CDR3 protein: CASSPNRGTSTDTQYF; CDR3 DNA: TGTGCCAGCAGCCCTAATAGGGGGACTAGCACAGATACGCAGTATTTT
D gene: TRBD1; clone size: -; J gene: TRBJ1-5; V gene: TRBV28; CDR3 protein: CASSDGQGGYNQPQHF; CDR3 DNA: TGTGCCAGCAGTGACGGACAGGGAGGTTACAATCAGCCCCAGCATTTT
D gene: TRBD2; clone size: few; J gene: TRBJ2-1; V gene: TRBV6-5; CDR3 protein: CASSYSSSGVGEQFF; CDR3 DNA: TGTGCCAGCAGTTACTCGTCTAGCGGGGTCGGTGAGCAGTTCTTC
D gene: TRBD1; clone size: -; J gene: TRBJ2-7; V gene: TRBV29-1; CDR3 protein: CSVGQGSYEQYF; CDR3 DNA: TGCAGCGTTGGACAGGGTTCCTACGAGCAGTACTTC
D gene: -; clone size: -; J gene: TRBJ2-7; V gene: TRBV27; CDR3 protein: CASSLRDKSYEQYF; CDR3 DNA: TGTGCCAGCAGTTTACGGGACAAGAGCTACGAGCAGTACTTC
D gene: -; clone size: -; J gene: TRBJ1-5; V gene: TRBV21-1; CDR3 protein: CASSKVIYQPQHF; CDR3 DNA: TGTGCCAGCAGCAAAGTAATCTATCAGCCCCAGCATTTT
D gene: TRBD2; clone size: few; J gene: TRBJ2-1; V gene: TRBV20-1; CDR3 protein: CSAYQAGSSYNEQFF; CDR3 DNA: TGCAGTGCTTACCAAGCGGGAAGCTCCTACAATGAGCAGTTCTTC
D gene: -; clone size: -; J gene: TRBJ1-4; V gene: TRBV15; CDR3 protein: CATSTRQTLKKLFF; CDR3 DNA: TGTGCCACCAGCACCCGACAAACGCTAAAAAAACTGTTTTTT
D gene: -; clone size: few; J gene: TRBJ2-4; V gene: TRBV28; CDR3 protein: CASSSLRELGNIQYF; CDR3 DNA: TGTGCCAGCAGTTCCCTCAGAGAATTGGGCAACATTCAGTACTTC
D gene: -; clone size: once; J gene: TRBJ2-3; V gene: TRBV29-1; CDR3 protein: CSVEAQEVGDTQYF; CDR3 DNA: TGCAGCGTTGAAGCACAGGAAGTTGGAGATACGCAGTATTTT
D gene: -; clone size: -; J gene: TRBJ1-1; V gene: TRBV11-3; CDR3 protein: CASSLNVALNTEAFF; CDR3 DNA: TGTGCCAGCAGCTTAAACGTGGCCTTGAACACTGAAGCTTTCTTT